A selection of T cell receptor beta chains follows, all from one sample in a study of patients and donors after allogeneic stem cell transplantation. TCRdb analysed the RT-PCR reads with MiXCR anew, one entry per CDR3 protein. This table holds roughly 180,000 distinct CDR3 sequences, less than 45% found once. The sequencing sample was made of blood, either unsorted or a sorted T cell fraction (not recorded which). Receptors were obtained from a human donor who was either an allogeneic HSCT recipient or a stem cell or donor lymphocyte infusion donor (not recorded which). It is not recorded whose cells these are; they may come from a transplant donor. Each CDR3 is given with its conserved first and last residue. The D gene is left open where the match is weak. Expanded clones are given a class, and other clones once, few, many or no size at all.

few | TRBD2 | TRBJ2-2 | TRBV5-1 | CASSERLAENTGELFF | TGCGCCAGCAGCGAGAGACTAGCAGAGAACACCGGGGAGCTGTTTTTT
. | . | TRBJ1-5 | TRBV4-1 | CASSRDSVEPPQHF | TGCGCCAGCAGCCGCGACTCTGTGGAACCGCCCCAGCATTTT
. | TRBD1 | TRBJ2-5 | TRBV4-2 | CASSKLLGTGEGETQYF | TGTGCCAGCAGCAAGTTGCTCGGGACAGGGGAGGGGGAGACCCAGTACTTC
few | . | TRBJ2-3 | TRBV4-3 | CASSQESVGTQYF | TGCGCCAGCAGCCAAGAATCGGTAGGGACGCAGTATTTT
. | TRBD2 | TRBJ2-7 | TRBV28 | CASSSLAGGYYEQYF | TGTGCCAGCAGTTCCTTAGCGGGAGGGTACTACGAGCAGTACTTC
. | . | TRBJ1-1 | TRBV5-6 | CASSLGGGPEAFF | TGTGCCAGCAGCTTGGGTGGGGGTCCTGAAGCTTTCTTT
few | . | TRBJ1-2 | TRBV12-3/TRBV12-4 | CASSPAHSTGNSYGYTF | TGTGCCAGCAGTCCCGCACACTCAACAGGGAACTCCTATGGCTACACCTTC
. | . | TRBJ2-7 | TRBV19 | CASSPRDFYEQYF | TGTGCCAGTAGTCCCCGGGACTTCTACGAGCAGTACTTC
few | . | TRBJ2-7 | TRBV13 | CASSPNSYEQYF | TGTGCCAGCAGCCCGAACTCCTACGAGCAGTACTTC
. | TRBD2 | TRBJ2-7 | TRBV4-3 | CASSQDLGGSIHEQYF | TGCGCCAGCAGCCAAGATCTTGGCGGGAGTATCCACGAGCAGTACTTC
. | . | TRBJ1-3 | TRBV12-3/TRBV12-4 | CASSPRAGALNGNTIYF | TGTGCCAGCAGTCCCAGGGCGGGGGCCCTTAATGGAAACACCATATATTTT
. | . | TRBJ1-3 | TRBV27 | CASSPLVGAGNTIYF | TGTGCCAGCAGTCCCCTGGTAGGGGCTGGAAACACCATATATTTT
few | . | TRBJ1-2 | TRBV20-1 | CSASVVGYGYTF | TGCAGTGCTAGTGTGGTGGGCTATGGCTACACCTTC
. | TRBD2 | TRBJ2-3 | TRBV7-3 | CASSPHTSGTTDTQYF | TGTGCCAGCAGCCCACACACTAGCGGGACCACAGATACGCAGTATTTT
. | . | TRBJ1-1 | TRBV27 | CASSLRGTTEAFF | TGTGCCAGCAGTTTAAGGGGGACCACTGAAGCTTTCTTT
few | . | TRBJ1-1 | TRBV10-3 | CAIATGLLDTEAFF | TGTGCCATCGCTACGGGGCTCCTGGACACTGAAGCTTTCTTT
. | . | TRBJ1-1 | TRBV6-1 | CASSDLADNMNTEAFF | TGTGCCAGCAGTGACCTGGCGGATAACATGAACACTGAAGCTTTCTTT
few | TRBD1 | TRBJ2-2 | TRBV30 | CAWRGQQGDTGELFF | TGTGCCTGGAGGGGACAACAGGGGGACACCGGGGAGCTGTTTTTT
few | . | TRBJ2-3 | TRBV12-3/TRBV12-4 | CASSLVFSTDTQYF | TGTGCCAGCAGTTTAGTGTTTAGCACAGATACGCAGTATTTT
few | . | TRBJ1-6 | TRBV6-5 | CASSYLRTLNSPLHF | TGTGCCAGCAGTTACCTCCGGACCCTTAATTCACCCCTCCACTTT
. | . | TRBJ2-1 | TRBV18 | CASSPRAGNYNEQFF | TGTGCCAGCTCACCACGCGCGGGAAACTACAATGAGCAGTTCTTC
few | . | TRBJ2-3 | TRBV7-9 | CASRSSDSTDTQYF | TGTGCCAGCAGGTCTAGCGACAGCACAGATACGCAGTATTTT
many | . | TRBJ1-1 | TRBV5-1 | CASSLTQGFGTEAFF | TGCGCCAGCAGCTTGACTCAGGGGTTCGGCACTGAAGCTTTCTTT
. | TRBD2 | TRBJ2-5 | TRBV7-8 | CASSLVAGEEETQYF | TGTGCCAGCAGCTTAGTCGCGGGGGAGGAAGAGACCCAGTACTTC
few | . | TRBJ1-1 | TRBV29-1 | CSVESGGGAFF | TGCAGCGTTGAGTCGGGGGGAGGAGCTTTCTTT